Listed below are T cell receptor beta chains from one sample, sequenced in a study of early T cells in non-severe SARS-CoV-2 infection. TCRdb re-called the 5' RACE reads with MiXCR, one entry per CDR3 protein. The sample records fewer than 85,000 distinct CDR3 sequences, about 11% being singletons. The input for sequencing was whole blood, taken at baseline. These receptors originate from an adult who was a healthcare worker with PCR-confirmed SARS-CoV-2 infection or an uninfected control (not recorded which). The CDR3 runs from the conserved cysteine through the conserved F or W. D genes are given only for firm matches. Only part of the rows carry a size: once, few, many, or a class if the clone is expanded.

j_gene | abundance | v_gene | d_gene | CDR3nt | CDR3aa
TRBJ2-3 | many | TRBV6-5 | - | TGTGCCAGCAGTTACACGCCGCGGGCTGGAGATACGCAGTATTTT | CASSYTPRAGDTQYF
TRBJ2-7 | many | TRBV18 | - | TGTGCCAGCTCACCCTGGGTATTCAAGAAGTCCGAGCAGTACTTC | CASSPWVFKKSEQYF
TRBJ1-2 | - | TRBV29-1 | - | TGCAGCGCTCAAGCTAACTATGGCTACACCTTC | CSAQANYGYTF
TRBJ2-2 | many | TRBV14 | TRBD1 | TGTGCCAGCAGCCGGGACAGGGGCACCGGGGAGCTGTTTTTT | CASSRDRGTGELFF
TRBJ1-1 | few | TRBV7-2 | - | TGTGCCAGCAGATTTGGGGGACGGGACACTGAAGCTTTCTTT | CASRFGGRDTEAFF
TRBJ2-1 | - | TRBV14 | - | TGTGCCAGCAGCCCCCTCTCCTCCTACAATGAGCAGTTCTTC | CASSPLSSYNEQFF
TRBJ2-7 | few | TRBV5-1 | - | TGCGCCAGCAGCTCCACAGCATCCTACGAGCAGTACTTC | CASSSTASYEQYF
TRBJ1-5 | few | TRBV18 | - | TGTGCCAGCTCCGGAGGGTACAATCAGCCCCAGCATTTT | CASSGGYNQPQHF
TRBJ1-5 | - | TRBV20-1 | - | TGCAGTGCTAGAGTGGGCAACCTTTATAGCAATCAGCCCCAGCATTTT | CSARVGNLYSNQPQHF
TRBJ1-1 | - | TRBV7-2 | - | TGTGCCAGCAGCGGACACTTGAACACTGAAGCTTTCTTT | CASSGHLNTEAFF
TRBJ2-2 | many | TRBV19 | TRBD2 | TGTGCCAGTAGTATGCGGGGGGCGGACACCGGGGAGCTGTTTTTT | CASSMRGADTGELFF
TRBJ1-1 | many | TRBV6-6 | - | TGTGCCAGCGGGAGACAGCTGAACACTGAAGCTTTCTTT | CASGRQLNTEAFF
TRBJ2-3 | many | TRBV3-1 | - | TGTGCCAGCAGCCGTAGCACAGATACGCAGTATTTT | CASSRSTDTQYF
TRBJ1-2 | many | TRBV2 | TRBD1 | TGTGCCAGCAAGGACAGGGAGGGTGGCTACACCTTC | CASKDREGGYTF
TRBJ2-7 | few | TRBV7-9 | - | TGTGCCAGCAGCTTGGTAGGCAACGAGCAGTACTTC | CASSLVGNEQYF
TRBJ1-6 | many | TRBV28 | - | TGTGCCAGCAGTTTTACCGAAAGGAGCTCCTATAATTCACCCCTCCACTTT | CASSFTERSSYNSPLHF
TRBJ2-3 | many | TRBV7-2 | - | TGTGCCAGCAGCCTACTGCTAGGAGTGGTCACAGATACGCAGTATTTT | CASSLLLGVVTDTQYF
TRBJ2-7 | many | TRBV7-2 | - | TGTGCCAGCAGCTTACAGAGTGGCGTCACCTACGAGCAGTACTTC | CASSLQSGVTYEQYF
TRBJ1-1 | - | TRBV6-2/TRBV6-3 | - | TGTGCCAGCAGTTACCTTATTCGGTCAGGGTACACTGAAGCTTTCTTT | CASSYLIRSGYTEAFF
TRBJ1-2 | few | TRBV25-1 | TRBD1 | TGTGCCAGCAGTGAGCCGGGACAGTCGGCGAACTATGGCTACACCTTC | CASSEPGQSANYGYTF
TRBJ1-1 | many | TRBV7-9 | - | TGTGCCAGCAGCTATCCACCTACGGGACCCGAAGCTTTCTTT | CASSYPPTGPEAFF
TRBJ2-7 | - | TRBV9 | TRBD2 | TGTGCCAGCAGCAAAGGACTAGCGGGGGCCGAGCAGTACTTC | CASSKGLAGAEQYF
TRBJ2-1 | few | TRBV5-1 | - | TGCGCCAGCCGAACAGGAACCCCAGGGTACAATGAGCAGTTCTTC | CASRTGTPGYNEQFF
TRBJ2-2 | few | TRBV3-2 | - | TGTGCCAGCAGCCAGGGGCCCCAGGGAGAAGCCGGGGAGCTGTTTTTT | CASSQGPQGEAGELFF
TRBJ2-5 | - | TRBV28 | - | TGTGCCAGCAGTTTAGTAGACAAGGGGGAGACCCAGTACTTC | CASSLVDKGETQYF